The 18 T cell receptor beta chains below come from one sample, sequenced in a study of cytomegalovirus exposure and HLA in healthy donors. The PCR had 60 Vbeta and 13 Jbeta primers. Libraries were prepared by immunoSEQ multiplex PCR; TCRdb keeps only in-frame clonotypes and omits some of them. The sample has around 150,000 clones, 65% to 80% seen once. Input material: PBMCs. Every receptor here comes from a human donor in good health.

V and J are TRBV5-4 and TRBJ1-4, with 8 bases aligning to TRBD1. Germline assignment: CDR1 SGHNT and CDR2 YYREEE (reference sequence). V was clipped by 4 bases and J by 0 bases; unmatched bases: 5. This CDR3 has 16 residues. The CDR3 DNA is TGTGCCAGCAGCCTAACGACAGGGGCAACTAATGAAAAACTGTTTTTT. It codes for CASSLTTGATNEKLFF.

The chain links TRBV28 to TRBJ2-3; D gene unclear. Trimming removed 4 bases at V and 4 bases at J, with 6 bases between. CDR3 size: 12 residues. Germline-derived CDR1 and CDR2 are MDHEN and SYDVKM. CDR3 amino acids: CASSYQADTQYF. The CDR3 nucleotides are TGTGCCAGCAGTTATCAGGCAGATACGCAGTATTTT.

The chain joins TRBV19 to TRBJ2-7; TRBD2 aligns across 9 bases. This CDR3 region has 15 residues. Trimming removed 1 base from V and 3 bases from J; junction bases left unmatched: 4. CDR1 is LNHDA, CDR2 SQIVND, per germline (reference sequence). The CDR3, as DNA: TGTGCCAGTAGTATAGGGATAGCGGGAGACTACGAGCAGTACTTC. Encoded protein: CASSIGIAGDYEQYF.

The rearrangement joins TRBV2 to TRBJ1-3; D might be TRBD1 (5 bases). V was cut by 4 bases and J by 0 bases, with 16 bases left in between. The germline V gene encodes CDR1 SNHLY and CDR2 FYNNEI. The CDR3 consists of 17 residues. The DNA for the CDR3 is TGTGCCAGCAGTGTCGGGGGGAGATCTCGCTCTGGAAACACCATATATTTT. It yields the protein CASSVGGRSRSGNTIYF.

This clone was recorded a few times. The chain is built from TRBV6-5 and TRBJ1-3; 8 bases are shared with TRBD1. Looked up from germline, CDR1 is MNHEY and CDR2 is SVGAGI. V shed 6 bases and J 2 bases; nucleotides not matched to a gene: 6. The CDR3 is 15 residues long. For the CDR3, the DNA is TGTGCCAGCAGCCGGGACAGGTTGACTGGAAACACCATATATTTT. As protein: CASSRDRLTGNTIYF.

This chain joins TRBV7-3 and TRBJ1-1; possible D gene TRBD1, 5 bases. Germline loops: CDR1 SGHTA, CDR2 FQGTGA. The V gene lost 0 bases and the J gene lost 7 bases, with 6 bases spanning the gap. This CDR3 comprises 12 residues. DNA for the CDR3: TGTGCCAGCAGCTTAACGGGGGGTGAAGCTTTCTTT. It yields the protein CASSLTGGEAFF.

The V and J genes are TRBV23-1 and TRBJ2-1, with 7 bases lining up with TRBD2. TRBV23-1 is an ORF; its function is uncertain. The junction had 17 bases not matched to a gene; V was cut back by 6 bases and J by 0 bases. The CDR3 is 19 amino acids. CDR3 DNA sequence: TGCGCCAGCAGACCTCGGGGTGGTAGCGGGTCTAGCTCCTACAATGAGCAGTTCTTC. Its protein product is CASRPRGGSGSSSYNEQFF.

The chain combines TRBV6-6 with TRBJ1-1, with D uncertain. This CDR3 is 13 amino acids long. Germline V gives CDR1 MNHNY, CDR2 SVGAGI (reference sequence). V was cut by 3 bases and J by 3 bases, with 8 bases left in between. Here the CDR3 reads CASSYSQDTEAFF. CDR3 coding DNA: TGTGCCAGCAGTTATTCCCAGGACACTGAAGCTTTCTTT.

The gene calls are TRBV7-6 and TRBJ2-7; TRBD2 agrees at 10 bases. Losses at the gene ends were 2 bases for V and 1 base for J; bases not matched to a gene: 8. This CDR3 contains 17 residues. Per germline, CDR1 SGHVS and CDR2 FNYEAQ. The CDR3 is CASSLKREGGKSYEQYF. CDR3 nucleotide sequence: TGTGCCAGCAGCTTAAAGCGGGAGGGGGGAAAATCCTACGAGCAGTACTTC.

The genes are TRBV11-3 and TRBJ1-1; D gene ambiguous. Germline lookup yields CDR1 SGHNT and CDR2 YENEEA. V was pared by 3 bases and J by 7 bases, with 6 bases between. CDR3 length: 11 residues. CDR3 nucleotide sequence: TGTGCCAGCAGCTTGGGAGATGAAGCTTTCTTT. Translated: CASSLGDEAFF.

The sample holds one count of this clone. The V call is TRBV28, the J call TRBJ2-2, with D perhaps matching TRBD1 (7 bases). The germline gives CDR1 MDHEN, CDR2 SYDVKM. V dropped 5 bases and J dropped 7 bases, with 14 bases sitting between them. This CDR3 contains 14 residues. CDR3 DNA: TGTGCCAGCAGTCTCGGACAGGAGGGCGGGGAGCTGTTTTTT. The encoded protein is CASSLGQEGGELFF.

The CDR3 DNA sequence: TGTGCCAGCAGCTCCGGGACTAGCGGCGAGCAGTACTTC. It translates to CASSSGTSGEQYF. The V gene is TRBV5-5, the J gene TRBJ2-7; 11 bases align to TRBD2. From germline, CDR1 is SGHKS and CDR2 YYEKEE (reference sequence). There are 13 residues in the CDR3. J gave up 6 bases and V 3 bases, and 2 bases lay outside the gene matches. The full variable domain, in which reference TRBV5-5 and TRBJ2-7 provide the parts outside the CDR3, is DAGVTQSPTHLIKTRGQQVTLRCSPISGHKSVSWYQQVLGQGPQFIFQYYEKEERGRGNFPDRFSARQFPNYSSELNVNALLLGDSALYLCASSSGTSGEQYFGPGTRLTVT.

The chain employs TRBV4-1 and TRBJ2-4; weak D call: TRBD2 (6 bases). Germline-derived CDR1 and CDR2 are MGHRA and YSYEKL. This CDR3 has 15 residues. V lost 0 bases to trimming and J lost 8 bases, with 14 bases between them. The CDR3 sequence is CASSQDGGVSDIQYF. CDR3 bases: TGCGCCAGCAGCCAAGACGGCGGGGTTTCGGACATTCAGTACTTC.

This clone was detected a few times. The chain links TRBV28 to TRBJ1-2; no firm D call. V shed 2 bases and J shed 2 bases, with 9 bases lying between them. Germline V gene sequence: CDR1 MDHEN, CDR2 SYDVKM. The CDR3 extends over 14 amino acids. Here the CDR3 DNA reads TGTGCCAGCAGTTTAAGTCTACCAAACTATGGCTACACCTTC. Its translation: CASSLSLPNYGYTF.

In DNA, the CDR3 is TGCGCCAGCAGCTCCGACAGGGGGCACGATGAGCAGTTCTTC. Translated: CASSSDRGHDEQFF. The chain couples TRBV5-1 to TRBJ2-1, with 10 bases lining up with TRBD1. Unmatched junction bases numbered 5, after V lost 3 bases and J lost 8 bases. The germline gives CDR1 SGHRS, CDR2 YFSETQ. The CDR3 has 14 residues.

The chain has TRBV5-1 and TRBJ2-2; D is uncertain. This CDR3 contains 15 residues. V lost 0 bases and J 0 bases, leaving 6 bases between the germline ends. Germline V gene lookup returns CDR1 SGHRS and CDR2 YFSETQ. The CDR3 DNA is TGCGCCAGCAGCTTGGGCTCGGCGAACACCGGGGAGCTGTTTTTT. Its translation is CASSLGSANTGELFF.

This clone was observed a handful of times. This chain joins TRBV10-3 and TRBJ1-1, with D uncertain. The V gene's germline CDR1 is ENHRY and CDR2 SYGVKD. The CDR3 is 12 residues long. V lost 6 bases, J lost 3 bases, and 8 bases lay in between. In DNA, the CDR3 is TGTGCCATCAGCCGGGAGGACACTGAAGCTTTCTTT. Its translation: CAISREDTEAFF.

The chain carries TRBV7-6 and TRBJ1-4, with D hard to call. Germline V gene lookup returns CDR1 SGHVS and CDR2 FNYEAQ. The CDR3 has 15 residues. The germline V and J ends were trimmed by 6 bases and 0 bases, with 11 bases remaining between them. For the CDR3, the DNA is TGTGCCAGCAGATCGTCTAGTGCAACTAATGAAAAACTGTTTTTT. This encodes CASRSSSATNEKLFF.